Below are 9 T cell receptor beta chains sequenced from a single sample in a study of cytomegalovirus exposure and HLA in healthy donors (dated by TCRdb to about 2017). To prepare the library, the immunoSEQ multiplex PCR assay was applied. TCRdb re-hosts the immuneACCESS table, in-frame sequences only. Its copies lack some clones; in the studies checked, an unresolved V gene accounts for under half of them, and the cause for the rest is not known. Across this sample there are some 90,000 clones, with approximately 96% seen only once. About 0.8% of the sample goes to the ten largest clones. The sequencing sample was made of PBMCs. Receptors originate from a man in his late teens or twenties in good health and CMV-seronegative.

The rearrangement uses TRBV28 and TRBJ1-2, with unresolved D. The ends were cut back, 8 bases at V and 4 bases at J, with 11 bases in the middle. CDR3 length: 12 amino acids. CDR1 and CDR2 (germline): MDHEN, SYDVKM. The chain's CDR3 is CASGTEVYGYTF. CDR3 nucleotide sequence: TGTGCCAGCGGTACAGAAGTCTATGGCTACACCTTC.

This rearrangement joins TRBV5-8 to TRBJ2-7; 14 nucleotides align to TRBD2. The trim removed 5 bases at V and 4 bases at J, leaving 5 bases unmatched. The CDR3 loop spans 15 amino acids. The germline V gene has CDR1 SGHTS and CDR2 YDEGEE. CDR3 nucleotide sequence: TGTGCCAGCAGACCGCGACTAGCGGGAGGGTACGAGCAGTACGTC. Protein product: CASRPRLAGGYEQYV.

The V call is TRBV7-2, the J call TRBJ2-7, with 9 nucleotides matching TRBD2. Germline V CDR1 and CDR2: SGHTA, FQGNSA. V was clipped by 3 bases and J by 2 bases; unmatched bases: 2. The length of the CDR3 is 14 residues. The CDR3 loop is CASSFASGTYEQYV. The CDR3 bases are TGTGCCAGCAGCTTCGCTAGCGGGACCTACGAGCAGTACGTC.

The chain recombines TRBV6-6 with TRBJ2-7, with a weak D call TRBD1 (6 bases). This CDR3 region has 13 residues. Germline V CDR1 and CDR2: MNHNY, SVGAGI (reference sequence). With 7 bases removed from V and 3 bases from J, the gap between germline ends came to 13 bases. The CDR3 DNA reads as TGTGCCAGCAACGGACAGATACTCTACGAGCAGTACTTC. It translates to CASNGQILYEQYF.

The chain is built from TRBV15 and TRBJ2-4, with TRBD2 identical over 9 bases. With V trimmed by 0 bases and J by 6 bases, 6 bases remained unmatched. This CDR3 has 16 amino acids. CDR1 is LNHNV, CDR2 YYDKDF, per germline (reference sequence). This CDR3 reads CATSRDIAGVTNIQYF. The DNA of the CDR3 is TGTGCCACCAGCAGAGATATAGCGGGAGTCACAAACATTCAGTACTTC.

V and J are TRBV7-6 and TRBJ2-7, with a weak D call TRBD2 (6 bases). Germline CDR1 reads SGHVS; CDR2 reads FNYEAQ. With 5 bases removed from V and 2 bases from J, the gap between germline ends came to 19 bases. The CDR3 contains 16 residues. This chain's CDR3 is CASSGTGTGAAYEQYF. The CDR3 nucleotides are TGTGCCAGCAGCGGAACCGGGACTGGAGCTGCCTACGAGCAGTACTTC.

V and J are TRBV28 and TRBJ1-5; 7 bases map to TRBD1. The CDR3 consists of 17 residues. Losses at the gene ends were 1 base for V and 0 bases for J; bases not matched to a gene: 6. Germline V gene lookup returns CDR1 MDHEN and CDR2 SYDVKM. The CDR3 sequence is CASSLYRDSYSNQPQHF. The CDR3 region has the DNA TGTGCCAGCAGTTTATACCGGGACAGCTATAGCAATCAGCCCCAGCATTTT.

The chain carries TRBV19 and TRBJ1-1, with D unresolved. This CDR3 is 15 amino acids long. The V gene's germline CDR1 is LNHDA and CDR2 SQIVND (reference sequence). V was trimmed by 1 base and J by 1 base, leaving 10 bases between them. DNA of the CDR3: TGTGCCAGTAGTATAGGCGTCTCCCCGAACACTGAAGCTTTCTTT. Translation gives CASSIGVSPNTEAFF.

This clone was observed a single time. The chain recombines TRBV6-5 with TRBJ1-1; TRBD1 aligns across 7 bases. Germline V gene data show CDR1 as MNHEY and CDR2 as SVGAGI. The CDR3 totals 12 residues. The junction had 3 bases not matched to a gene; V was cut back by 7 bases and J by 4 bases. Written as DNA, the CDR3 is TGTGCCAGCATTGACAGGGCCACTGAAGCTTTCTTT. It encodes CASIDRATEAFF.